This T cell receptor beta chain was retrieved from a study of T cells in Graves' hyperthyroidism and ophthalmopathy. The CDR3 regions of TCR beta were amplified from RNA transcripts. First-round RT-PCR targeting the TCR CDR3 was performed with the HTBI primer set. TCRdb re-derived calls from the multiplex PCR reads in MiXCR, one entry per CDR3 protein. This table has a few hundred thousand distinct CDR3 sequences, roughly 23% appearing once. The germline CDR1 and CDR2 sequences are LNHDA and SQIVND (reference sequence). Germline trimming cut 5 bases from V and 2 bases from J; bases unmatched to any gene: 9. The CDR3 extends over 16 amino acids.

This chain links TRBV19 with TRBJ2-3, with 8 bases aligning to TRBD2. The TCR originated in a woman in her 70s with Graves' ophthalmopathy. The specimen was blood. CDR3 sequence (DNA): TGTGCCAGTAGTCTGCGGGCTAGCGGGTCCACAGATACGCAGTATTTT. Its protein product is CASSLRASGSTDTQYF.